The 21 T cell receptor beta chains below come from one sample, sequenced in a study of cytomegalovirus exposure and HLA in healthy donors. The PCR used 60 Vbeta and 13 Jbeta primers. Produced via immunoSEQ multiplex PCR; TCRdb's table is partial and in-frame only. The sample holds roughly 200,000 clones; around 75% are singletons and the top ten take 1.5% to 2%. Sequencing was done on a sample of PBMCs. The receptors were sampled from a woman between 25 and 40 years old in good health and CMV-seronegative.

This chain links TRBV19 with TRBJ2-7; tentatively, D is TRBD2 (6 bases). The germline CDR1 and CDR2 sequences are LNHDA and SQIVND (reference sequence). V gave up 6 bases and J gave up 0 bases, with 15 bases separating them. CDR3 size: 15 residues. The CDR3 sequence is CASREGWDSSYEQYF. CDR3 sequence (DNA): TGTGCCAGTAGGGAGGGCTGGGATAGCTCCTACGAGCAGTACTTC.

There are a few counts of this clone. The rearrangement joins TRBV6-5 to TRBJ1-1; D not resolved. The germline CDR1 and CDR2 sequences are MNHEY and SVGAGI. There are 14 residues in the CDR3. V lost 5 bases to trimming and J lost 2 bases, with 12 bases between them. CDR3 region: CASSESAENTEAFF. The CDR3 nucleotides are TGTGCCAGCAGTGAAAGCGCGGAAAACACTGAAGCTTTCTTT.

This clone showed up just a few times. The chain couples TRBV6-1 to TRBJ2-5; 9 nucleotides align to TRBD2. The J segment lost 0 bases and the V segment lost 5 bases, leaving 4 bases of the junction unmatched. CDR1 and CDR2 (germline): MNHNS, SASEGT. There are 15 residues in the CDR3. CDR3 in DNA: TGTGCCAGCAGTAAGACTAGCGGTTACCAAGAGACCCAGTACTTC. Translating it yields CASSKTSGYQETQYF.

The gene calls are TRBV5-5 and TRBJ1-2, with 8 bases identical to TRBD1. Germline CDR1 is SGHKS and CDR2 is YYEKEE (reference sequence). The V and J ends lost 1 base and 9 bases, in that order; junction bases with no gene match: 5. The CDR3 runs to 13 residues. CDR3 region: CASSLRGQGSYTF. For the CDR3, the DNA is TGTGCCAGCAGCTTGCGTGGACAGGGAAGCTACACCTTC.

This clone has only one observation. The chain uses TRBV7-2 and TRBJ2-7, with 8 bases that match TRBD2. The CDR3 runs to 15 residues. Germline CDR1 reads SGHTA; CDR2 reads FQGNSA. V gave up 4 bases and J gave up 7 bases; unmatched junction bases: 12. CDR3 in DNA: TGTGCCAGCAGCTCCCGACTAGCGTCATCGGTGGAGCAGTACTTC. It specifies CASSSRLASSVEQYF.

The chain carries TRBV11-2 and TRBJ2-5, with 10 nucleotides matching TRBD1. The tail of the sequence fits TRBJ2-7 better, so the J call may be wrong. CDR3 length: 14 amino acids. Germline V gene lookup returns CDR1 SGHAT and CDR2 FQNNGV. CDR3 nucleotide sequence: TGTGCCAGCACTACGGACAGGGGGAGTTACGAGCAGTACTTC. Protein: CASTTDRGSYEQYF.

This clone was detected many times. The V gene is TRBV28, the J gene TRBJ1-2; D is undetermined. Germline lookup yields CDR1 MDHEN and CDR2 SYDVKM. The V end lost 2 bases, the J end lost 2 bases, and 12 bases lay between the germline ends. This CDR3 has 15 residues. The CDR3, as DNA: TGTGCCAGCAGTTTACCCCGAGGGTTAAACTATGGCTACACCTTC. It specifies CASSLPRGLNYGYTF.

The sample holds a few counts of this clone. The chain couples TRBV5-6 to TRBJ2-2; 8 nucleotides match TRBD2. The trim removed 2 bases at V and 5 bases at J, leaving 5 bases unmatched. Germline V lookup: CDR1 SGHDT, CDR2 YYEEEE. This CDR3 comprises 15 residues. The CDR3 protein is CASSFQREWTGELFF. DNA for the CDR3: TGTGCCAGCAGCTTCCAGCGGGAGTGGACCGGGGAGCTGTTTTTT.

The chain carries TRBV4-1 and TRBJ2-3; the match to TRBD1 covers 7 bases. Germline trimming cut 6 bases from V and 4 bases from J; bases unmatched to any gene: 13. The CDR3 has 16 amino acids. Germline-derived CDR1 and CDR2 are MGHRA and YSYEKL. CDR3 protein: CASSPTGTVLADTQYF. The CDR3 DNA reads as TGCGCCAGCAGTCCGACAGGGACGGTTTTAGCAGATACGCAGTATTTT.

The J gene is TRBJ2-3, the V gene TRBV5-1; maybe TRBD1 (8 bases). The CDR3 covers 17 residues. V was pared by 3 bases and J by 3 bases, with 20 bases between. The germline V gene encodes CDR1 SGHRS and CDR2 YFSETQ. CDR3 sequence reads: CASSWGGDRGFTDTQYF. CDR3 bases: TGCGCCAGCAGCTGGGGGGGCGACAGGGGATTTACAGATACGCAGTATTTT.

The V and J genes are TRBV19 and TRBJ1-1, with D perhaps TRBD1 (5 bases). Germline assignment: CDR1 LNHDA and CDR2 SQIVND (reference sequence). V was cut by 3 bases and J by 6 bases, with 14 bases left in between. The CDR3 sequence is 14 residues long. CDR3 sequence: CASSMGGLFAEAFF. CDR3 sequence (DNA): TGTGCCAGTAGTATGGGGGGTTTATTTGCTGAAGCTTTCTTT.

The chain links TRBV2 to TRBJ2-2, with 8 bases aligning to TRBD1. Losses at the gene ends were 8 bases for V and 7 bases for J; bases not matched to a gene: 9. The CDR3 consists of 14 residues. Germline CDR1 reads SNHLY; CDR2 reads FYNNEI. CDR3 DNA: TGTGCCAGCGTATTACAGGGGGTTGGCGGGGAGCTGTTTTTT. Protein sequence: CASVLQGVGGELFF.

The chain recombines TRBV4-1 with TRBJ2-4, with 8 bases identical to TRBD1. CDR3 length: 15 amino acids. From germline, CDR1 is MGHRA and CDR2 YSYEKL. The V gene end was trimmed by 2 bases and the J gene end by 4 bases; junction bases not matched to a gene: 4. The CDR3 region is CASSQPRTGKNIQYF. CDR3 DNA: TGCGCCAGCAGCCAACCCAGGACAGGGAAAAACATTCAGTACTTC.

J is TRBJ2-2 and V is TRBV5-4; TRBD1 matches 7 bases. The CDR3 length is 16 residues. In germline, CDR1 is SGHNT, CDR2 YYREEE (reference sequence). With V trimmed by 4 bases and J by 4 bases, 10 bases remained unmatched. The CDR3 loop is CASSLPRGSGTGELFF. The CDR3 DNA reads TGTGCCAGCAGCCTCCCCAGGGGGAGCGGCACCGGGGAGCTGTTTTTT.

The sample holds a few counts of this clone. This chain uses TRBV6-5 with TRBJ2-7; D may be TRBD2 (6 bases). V lost 2 bases and J 6 bases, leaving 8 bases between the germline ends. The V gene's germline CDR1 is MNHEY and CDR2 SVGAGI. CDR3 size: 12 residues. CDR3 coding DNA: TGTGCCAGCAGTTACGAGGGAGGCGAGCAGTACTTC. It specifies CASSYEGGEQYF.

V usage is TRBV7-9 and J usage is TRBJ2-2, with 7 bases matching TRBD1. CDR1 SEHNR and CDR2 FQNEAQ come from the germline V gene (reference sequence). The CDR3 contains 15 residues. The junction had 5 bases not matched to a gene; V was cut back by 5 bases and J by 2 bases. Written as DNA, the CDR3 is TGTGCCAGCAGCGCCCGACAGGGAAACACCGGGGAGCTGTTTTTT. The encoded protein is CASSARQGNTGELFF. Full variable domain (outside the CDR3, taken from reference TRBV7-9 and TRBJ2-2): DTGVSQNPRHKITKRGQNVTFRCDPISEHNRLYWYRQTLGQGPEFLTYFQNEAQLEKSRLLSDRFSAERPKGSFSTLEIQRTEQGDSAMYLCASSARQGNTGELFFGEGSRLTVL.

This rearrangement joins TRBV18 to TRBJ1-1; weak D call: TRBD1 (6 bases). Germline V lookup: CDR1 KGHSH, CDR2 LQKENI. The V gene lost 8 bases and the J gene lost 2 bases, with 21 bases spanning the gap. This CDR3 has 16 amino acids. CDR3 sequence: CASTPFRGTINTEAFF. The DNA of the CDR3 is TGTGCCAGCACCCCTTTTCGAGGGACAATAAACACTGAAGCTTTCTTT.

This chain joins TRBV5-4 and TRBJ1-5; possible D gene TRBD1, 5 bases. Germline V lookup: CDR1 SGHNT, CDR2 YYREEE (reference sequence). CDR3 length equals 14 residues. Between the trimmed V and J ends, which lost 0 bases and 6 bases, there was a span of 10 bases. The CDR3 is CASSLAGGGQPQHF. The CDR3 coding sequence is TGTGCCAGCAGCTTGGCCGGGGGTGGTCAGCCCCAGCATTTT.

This chain connects TRBV7-2 to TRBJ2-5; possibly TRBD2 for D (5 bases). CDR1 SGHTA and CDR2 FQGNSA come from the germline V gene. The CDR3 has 15 amino acids. V lost 5 bases and J lost 2, with 15 bases in between. In DNA, the CDR3 is TGTGCCAGCAGCCCCCAGCGGCAGGTACAAGAGACCCAGTACTTC. This encodes CASSPQRQVQETQYF.

This chain joins TRBV5-3 and TRBJ1-4; D possibly corresponds to TRBD1 (6 bases). TRBV5-3 has ORF status, its function being uncertain. This CDR3 region has 22 residues. V lost 0 bases and J 0 bases, leaving 27 bases between the germline ends. The CDR3 region is CARSLVGRGPLGVRATNEKLFF. In DNA, the CDR3 is TGTGCCAGAAGCTTGGTGGGCAGGGGACCCCTCGGAGTTCGGGCAACTAATGAAAAACTGTTTTTT.

The genes are TRBV9 and TRBJ2-7; D is possibly TRBD2 (6 bases). CDR3 length: 15 amino acids. Trimming removed 0 bases from V and 6 bases from J, with 16 bases in between. In germline, CDR1 is SGDLS, CDR2 YYNGEE. CDR3 nucleotide sequence: TGTGCCAGCAGCGTAGATGGGGGATCCGGGGGCGAGCAGTACTTC. Translation: CASSVDGGSGGEQYF.